This T cell receptor (beta chain) stems from a study of Tregs in tolerant kidney transplant recipients. Overall study results and limits: Biological reproducibility was not directly addressed in this study.

Related graft donors supplied nonmyeloablative bone marrow transplants, and mixed chimerism was transient. CD4+CD25+CD127- Tregs, CD4+CD25- non-Tregs, CD4 and CD8 cells were sorted. This clone was observed once. Its matching antigen is unknown. The protocol was immunoSEQ multiplex PCR, while the TCRdb copy is restricted to in-frame clones and leaves out a portion. The table includes approximately 60,000 clones, 70% to 90% detected once. Trimming left V 3 bases short and J 2 bases short, with 18 bases between. Germline V gene data show CDR1 as LNHDA and CDR2 as SQIVND (reference sequence). This CDR3 is built from 17 residues.

This chain links TRBV19 with TRBJ2-3; possible D gene TRBD1, 6 bases. The sample was CD4+ T cells from blood (PBMCs), taken 6 months after the transplant. The source of this sequence is a human patient who received a combined kidney and bone marrow transplant. These T cells may partly come from the graft donor. The CDR3 sequence is CASSMLSGTFNTDTQYF. As DNA, the CDR3 is TGTGCCAGTAGTATGTTAAGTGGGACATTCAACACAGATACGCAGTATTTT.